A single sample is the source of the 5 T cell receptor beta chains below, sequenced in a study of cytomegalovirus exposure and HLA in healthy donors. The primer mix had 60 Vbeta and 13 Jbeta primers. Measured with immunoSEQ multiplex PCR; TCRdb has only the in-frame clones, and not every one. The sample carries under 150,000 clones, roughly 71% recorded once. The sample taken for sequencing was PBMCs. The source of these receptors is a woman between 35 and 50 years old in good health and CMV-seronegative.

As regards this clone: Compared with germline, one end of the junction differs, possibly owing to a read error. The chain carries TRBV30 and TRBJ1-2; the match to TRBD1 covers 9 bases. The CDR3 sequence is 15 residues long. Germline lookup yields CDR1 GTSNPN and CDR2 SVGIG (reference sequence). CDR3 DNA: TGTGCCTGGAGGGACAGGGGCTATTCTAACTATGGCTACCCCTTC. Its translation: CAWRDRGYSNYGYPF.

The J gene is TRBJ2-7, the V gene TRBV2, with 7 bases lining up with TRBD2. CDR1 and CDR2 (germline): SNHLY, FYNNEI. After removal of 5 bases from V and 3 bases from J, the junction contained 7 bases not matched to a gene. This CDR3 region has 14 residues. The DNA for the CDR3 is TGTGCCAGCAGTCTTGAAGCGGGGCTCTACGAGCAGTACTTC. Protein: CASSLEAGLYEQYF.

Ten or more counts support this clone. The chain links TRBV25-1 to TRBJ1-1, with a weak D call TRBD1 (6 bases). Between the trimmed V and J ends, which lost 6 bases and 4 bases, there was a span of 18 bases. Germline values: CDR1 MGHDK, CDR2 SYGVNS. The CDR3 is 15 residues long. The CDR3 coding sequence is TGTGCCAGCAGGGACAAGGGGGGGATTTCCACTGAAGCTTTCTTT. The encoded protein is CASRDKGGISTEAFF.

This sequence joins TRBV19 and TRBJ2-1; weak D call: TRBD2 (6 bases). CDR1 is LNHDA and CDR2 is SQIVND in the germline V gene (reference sequence). V was clipped by 3 bases and J by 7 bases, with 13 bases between them. This CDR3 contains 14 residues. The DNA for the CDR3 is TGTGCCAGTAGTATTACATCTCTAGCGAATGAGCAGTTCTTC. It yields the protein CASSITSLANEQFF.

The chain links TRBV27 to TRBJ2-1, with D tentatively TRBD2 (5 bases). Germline CDR1 and CDR2: MNHEY and SMNVEV (reference sequence). There are 14 residues in the CDR3. The V and J ends lost 3 bases and 8 bases respectively, with 14 bases between them. CDR3 sequence: CASSFGLIGDEQFF. For the CDR3, the DNA is TGTGCCAGCAGTTTTGGACTGATCGGTGATGAGCAGTTCTTC.